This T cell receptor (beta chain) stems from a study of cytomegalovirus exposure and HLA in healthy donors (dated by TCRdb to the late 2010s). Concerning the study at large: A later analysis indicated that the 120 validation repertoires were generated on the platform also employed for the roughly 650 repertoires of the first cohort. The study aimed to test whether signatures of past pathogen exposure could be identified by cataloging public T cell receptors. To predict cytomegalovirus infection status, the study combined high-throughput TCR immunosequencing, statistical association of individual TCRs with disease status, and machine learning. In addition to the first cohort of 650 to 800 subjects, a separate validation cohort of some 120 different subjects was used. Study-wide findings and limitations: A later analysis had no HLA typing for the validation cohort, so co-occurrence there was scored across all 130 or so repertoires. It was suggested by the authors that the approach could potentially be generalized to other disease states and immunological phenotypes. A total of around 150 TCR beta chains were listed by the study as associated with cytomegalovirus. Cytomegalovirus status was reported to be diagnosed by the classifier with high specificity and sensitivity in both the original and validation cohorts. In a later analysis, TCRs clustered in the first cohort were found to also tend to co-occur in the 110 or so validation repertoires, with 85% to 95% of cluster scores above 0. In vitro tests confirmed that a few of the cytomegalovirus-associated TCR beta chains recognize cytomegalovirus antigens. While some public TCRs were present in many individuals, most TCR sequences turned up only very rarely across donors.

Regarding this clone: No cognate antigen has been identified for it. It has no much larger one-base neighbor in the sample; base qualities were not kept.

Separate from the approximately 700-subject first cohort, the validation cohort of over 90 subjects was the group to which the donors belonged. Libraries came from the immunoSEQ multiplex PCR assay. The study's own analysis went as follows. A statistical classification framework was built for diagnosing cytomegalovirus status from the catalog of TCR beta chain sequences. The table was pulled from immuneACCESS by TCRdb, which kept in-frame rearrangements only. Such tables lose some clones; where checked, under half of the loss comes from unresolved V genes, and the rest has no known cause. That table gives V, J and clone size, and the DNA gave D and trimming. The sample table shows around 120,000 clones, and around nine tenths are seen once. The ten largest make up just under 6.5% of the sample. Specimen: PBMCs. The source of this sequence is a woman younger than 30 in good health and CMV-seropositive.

The CDR3 is CASSSDSRGEKLFF. The DNA sequence is TGTGCCAGCAGCTCCGACAGCCGCGGCGAAAAACTGTTTTTT. The chain is made from TRBV7-9 and TRBJ1-4; the best D guess is TRBD1, with 5 bases matching. Reading the germline V gene (reference sequence) gives CDR1 SEHNR and CDR2 FQNEAQ. V gives up 4 bases and J gives up 8 bases, and the segment between their germline ends measures 14 bases. From the cysteine up to the phenylalanine, the CDR3 has a length of 14 residues. CDR3 DNA only is kept here, 42 bases in frame from base 1.